This T cell receptor beta chain came from a study of T cell changes during pregnancy in multiple sclerosis. Only one count was recorded for this clone. Sequenced by immunoSEQ multiplex PCR; TCRdb stores in-frame clones only, minus some. The table lists 60,000 to 70,000 clones, about nine tenths of them singletons, with 1% to 1.5% in the top ten. This CDR3 comprises 15 residues. CDR1 MNHEY and CDR2 SVGAGI come from the germline V gene. V was clipped by 6 bases and J by 0 bases; unmatched bases: 5. J is TRBJ1-5 and V is TRBV6-5; 7 bases are shared with TRBD1. The specimen comprised peripheral blood, sampled after pregnancy. The receptor's source is a female donor in good health, enrolled as a control in a pregnancy study. The CDR3 sequence: CASRRQGDSNQPQHF. CDR3 coding DNA: TGTGCCAGCAGAAGACAGGGTGATAGCAATCAGCCCCAGCATTTT.